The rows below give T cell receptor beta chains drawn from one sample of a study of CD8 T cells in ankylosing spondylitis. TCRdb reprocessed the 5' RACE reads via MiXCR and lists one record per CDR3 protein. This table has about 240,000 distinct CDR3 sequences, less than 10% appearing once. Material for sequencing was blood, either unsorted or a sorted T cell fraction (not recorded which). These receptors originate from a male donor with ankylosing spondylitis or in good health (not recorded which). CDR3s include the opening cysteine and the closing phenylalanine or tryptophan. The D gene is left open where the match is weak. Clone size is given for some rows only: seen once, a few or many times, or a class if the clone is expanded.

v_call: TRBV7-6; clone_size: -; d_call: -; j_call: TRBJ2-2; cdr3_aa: CASSSIWRDDTGELFF; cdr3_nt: TGTGCCAGCAGCTCCATATGGCGGGACGACACCGGGGAGCTGTTTTTT
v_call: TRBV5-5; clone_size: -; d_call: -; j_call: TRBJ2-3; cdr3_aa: CASSLEAYTDTQYF; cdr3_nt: TGTGCCAGCAGCTTGGAGGCCTACACAGATACGCAGTATTTT
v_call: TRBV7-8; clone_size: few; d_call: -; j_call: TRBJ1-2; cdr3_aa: CASSLKGRDGYTF; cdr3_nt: TGTGCCAGCAGCTTGAAAGGGAGGGATGGCTACACCTTC
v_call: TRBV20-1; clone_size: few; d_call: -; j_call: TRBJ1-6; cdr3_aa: CSAGVGGNGSPLHF; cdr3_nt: TGCAGTGCAGGGGTAGGGGGAAATGGTTCACCCCTCCACTTT
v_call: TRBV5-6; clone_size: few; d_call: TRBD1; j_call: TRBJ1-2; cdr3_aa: CASSKGQAPYGYTF; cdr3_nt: TGTGCCAGCAGCAAAGGACAGGCCCCATATGGCTACACCTTC
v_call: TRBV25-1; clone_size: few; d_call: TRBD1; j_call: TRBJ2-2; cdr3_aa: CASSKGGVITGELFF; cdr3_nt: TGTGCCAGCAGTAAAGGGGGCGTAATCACCGGGGAGCTGTTTTTT
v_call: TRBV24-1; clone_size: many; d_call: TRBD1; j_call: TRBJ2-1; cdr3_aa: CATSVGTGPQRKYNEQFF; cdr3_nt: TGTGCCACCAGTGTAGGGACAGGTCCACAGCGAAAATACAATGAGCAGTTCTTC
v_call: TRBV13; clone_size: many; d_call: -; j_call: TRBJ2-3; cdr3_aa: CASSQYPRTVYDTQYF; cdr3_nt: TGTGCCAGCAGCCAATACCCCCGGACAGTTTACGATACGCAGTATTTT
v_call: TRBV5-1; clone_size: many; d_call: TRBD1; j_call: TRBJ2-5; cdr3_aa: CASSLRTGEETQYF; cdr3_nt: TGCGCCAGCAGCTTAAGAACAGGGGAAGAGACCCAGTACTTC
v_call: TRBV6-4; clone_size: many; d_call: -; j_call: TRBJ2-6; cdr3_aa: CASSDSRTGANVLTF; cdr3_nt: TGTGCCAGCAGTGACTCTAGAACTGGGGCCAACGTCCTGACTTTC
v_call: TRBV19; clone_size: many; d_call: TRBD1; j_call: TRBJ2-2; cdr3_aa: CASSPQGQGMAGELFF; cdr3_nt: TGTGCCAGTAGCCCCCAGGGACAGGGAATGGCCGGGGAGCTGTTTTTT
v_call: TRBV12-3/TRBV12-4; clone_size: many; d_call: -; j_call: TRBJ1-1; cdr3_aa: CASSFTANTEAFF; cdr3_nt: TGTGCCAGCAGTTTTACAGCGAACACTGAAGCTTTCTTT
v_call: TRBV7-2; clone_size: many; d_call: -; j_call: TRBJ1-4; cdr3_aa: CASSSPLREKLFF; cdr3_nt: TGTGCCAGCAGCTCTCCCTTGAGGGAAAAACTGTTTTTT
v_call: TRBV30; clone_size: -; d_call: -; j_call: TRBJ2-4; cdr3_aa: CAWSLSGGRENIQYF; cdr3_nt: TGTGCCTGGAGCCTTTCCGGGGGAAGGGAAAACATTCAGTACTTC
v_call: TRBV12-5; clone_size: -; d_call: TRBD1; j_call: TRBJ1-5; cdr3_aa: CASGPDRAPNQPQHF; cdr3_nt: TGTGCTAGTGGTCCCGACAGGGCCCCGAATCAGCCCCAGCATTTT
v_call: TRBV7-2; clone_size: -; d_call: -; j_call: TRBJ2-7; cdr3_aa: CAGSYGTYEQYF; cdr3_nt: TGCGCCGGCAGCTATGGCACCTACGAGCAGTACTTC
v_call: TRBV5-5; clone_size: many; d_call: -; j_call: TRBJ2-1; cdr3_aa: CASSYGIQLGEQFF; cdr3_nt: TGTGCCAGCAGTTACGGGATTCAGCTGGGTGAGCAGTTCTTC
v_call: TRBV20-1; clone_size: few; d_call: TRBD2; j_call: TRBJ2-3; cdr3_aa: CSARGTSGRALRGTDTQYF; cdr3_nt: TGCAGTGCTAGGGGGACTAGCGGGAGGGCCCTTAGGGGCACAGATACGCAGTATTTT
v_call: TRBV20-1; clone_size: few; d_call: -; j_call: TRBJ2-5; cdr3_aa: CSAIRLRTVTGTQTETQYF; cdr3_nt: TGCAGTGCTATCCGACTCCGAACCGTCACAGGAACCCAGACGGAGACCCAGTACTTC
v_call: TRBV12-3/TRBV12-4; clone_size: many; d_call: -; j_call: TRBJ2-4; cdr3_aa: CASSPGGRNIQYF; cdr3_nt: TGTGCCAGCAGCCCCGGGGGCAGAAACATTCAGTACTTC
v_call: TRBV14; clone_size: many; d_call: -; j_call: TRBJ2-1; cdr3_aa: CASSQDLGPSSYNEQFF; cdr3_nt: TGTGCCAGCAGCCAAGATCTTGGCCCCAGCTCCTACAATGAGCAGTTCTTC
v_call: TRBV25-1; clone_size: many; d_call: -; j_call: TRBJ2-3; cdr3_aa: CASSGSGKFTDTQYF; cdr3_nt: TGTGCCAGCAGTGGTTCGGGCAAATTCACAGATACGCAGTATTTT
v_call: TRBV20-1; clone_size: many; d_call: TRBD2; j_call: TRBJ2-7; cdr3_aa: CSASLAGVHEQYF; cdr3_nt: TGCAGTGCTTCTCTAGCGGGAGTCCACGAGCAGTACTTC
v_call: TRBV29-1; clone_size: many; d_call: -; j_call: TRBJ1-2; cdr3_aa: CSVAGDHYGYTF; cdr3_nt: TGCAGCGTTGCTGGGGACCACTATGGCTACACCTTC
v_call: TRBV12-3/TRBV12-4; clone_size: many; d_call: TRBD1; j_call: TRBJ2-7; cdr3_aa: CASSTGTGGLVYEQYF; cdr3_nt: TGTGCCAGCAGTACCGGGACAGGGGGCTTGGTATACGAGCAGTACTTC
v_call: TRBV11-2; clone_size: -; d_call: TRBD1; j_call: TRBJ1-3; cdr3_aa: CASSTPRDRIYSGNTIYF; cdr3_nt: TGTGCCAGCAGCACCCCCCGGGACAGGATATACTCTGGAAACACCATATATTTT
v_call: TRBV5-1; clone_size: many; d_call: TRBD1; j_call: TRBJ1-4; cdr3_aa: CASSSGQGTNEKLFF; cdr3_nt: TGCGCCAGCAGCTCGGGACAGGGAACTAATGAAAAACTGTTTTTT
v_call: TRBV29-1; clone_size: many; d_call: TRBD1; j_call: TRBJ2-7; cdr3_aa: CSVGDRGLSRDEQYF; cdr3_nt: TGCAGCGTTGGGGACAGGGGGCTTTCGCGGGACGAGCAGTACTTC
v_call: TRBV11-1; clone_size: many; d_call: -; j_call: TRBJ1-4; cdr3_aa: CASTILGDATATNEKLFF; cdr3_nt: TGTGCCAGCACCATCCTTGGGGACGCGACGGCAACTAATGAAAAACTGTTTTTT
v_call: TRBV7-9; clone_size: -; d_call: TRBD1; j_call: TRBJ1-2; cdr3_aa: CASSLAGQGSGYTF; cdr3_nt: TGTGCCAGCAGCTTAGCCGGACAGGGCAGTGGCTACACCTTC
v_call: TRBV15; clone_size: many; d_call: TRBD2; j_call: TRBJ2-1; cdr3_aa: CATSRGLAYEQFF; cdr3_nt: TGTGCCACCAGCAGAGGACTAGCGTATGAGCAGTTCTTC
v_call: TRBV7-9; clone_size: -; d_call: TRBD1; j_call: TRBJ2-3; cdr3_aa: CASSWGQGIGDTQYF; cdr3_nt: TGTGCCAGCAGCTGGGGACAGGGAATAGGAGATACGCAGTATTTT
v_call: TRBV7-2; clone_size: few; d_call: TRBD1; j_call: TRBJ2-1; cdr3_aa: CASSYRTGRGYNEQFF; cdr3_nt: TGTGCCAGCAGCTACCGGACAGGGCGAGGGTACAATGAGCAGTTCTTC
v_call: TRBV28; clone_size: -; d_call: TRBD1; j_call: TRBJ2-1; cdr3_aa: CASSPGQGSHSYNEQFF; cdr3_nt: TGTGCCAGCAGCCCGGGACAGGGAAGCCACTCCTACAATGAGCAGTTCTTC
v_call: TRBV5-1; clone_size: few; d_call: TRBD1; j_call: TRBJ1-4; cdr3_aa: CASSPTGYEKLFF; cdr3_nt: TGCGCCAGCAGCCCGACAGGGTATGAAAAACTGTTTTTT
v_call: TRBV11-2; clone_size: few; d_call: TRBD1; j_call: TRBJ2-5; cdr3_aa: CASSLVLTGGETQYF; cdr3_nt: TGTGCCAGCAGCTTAGTTCTCACAGGGGGTGAGACCCAGTACTTC